This TCR beta chain was sequenced for a study of radiotherapy plus CTLA-4 blockade in lung cancer. The wider study: Objective responses emerged in 15% to 20% of patients, and roughly 28% attained disease control. Study-level points and caveats: Researchers report tumor-derived TCR clones expanding in blood after radiotherapy plus ipilimumab. Response, reportedly, was best predicted by interferon-beta along with early blood T cell clone dynamics.

Some clones are missing from TCRdb's copy, which holds only in-frame ones; the method was immunoSEQ multiplex PCR. The sample has under 65,000 clones, 65% to 85% seen once; the top ten hold 2% to 3%. The germline V gene has CDR1 MGHRA and CDR2 YSYEKL. The V end lost 3 bases, the J end lost 7 bases, and 16 bases lay between the germline ends. This CDR3 has 15 amino acids. This clone is a singleton in its sample. Its cognate antigen is unknown. Other DNA sequences of this sample code for an identical CDR3. Receiving focal radiation plus CTLA-4 blockade with ipilimumab were patients who had chemo-refractory metastatic non-small-cell lung cancer.

The source material was peripheral blood, sampled from a patient treated with radiotherapy plus ipilimumab. The rearrangement links TRBV4-1 to TRBJ1-5; tentative D call: TRBD1 (6 bases). This sequence originates from a human donor with non-small cell lung cancer whose response to radiotherapy plus ipilimumab could not be evaluated. CDR3 residues: CASSHARGADQPQHF. For the CDR3, the DNA is TGCGCCAGCAGCCATGCGCGGGGGGCGGACCAGCCCCAGCATTTT.